The present TCR beta chain was sequenced within a study of cytomegalovirus exposure and HLA in healthy donors. Study-wide background: There were about 85 million unique TCRs (from HLA-typed donors) in an early data release.

This clone occurred once. The study ran its PCR with 60 Vbeta and 13 Jbeta primers. The assay was immunoSEQ multiplex PCR, and TCRdb's table has in-frame clones only and misses some. Among about 160,000 clones listed, approximately 79% were seen once. The V gene's germline CDR1 is SGHNT and CDR2 YYREEE (reference sequence). V lost 4 bases to trimming and J lost 1 base, with 19 bases between them. CDR3 size: 17 residues. The sequenced sample was PBMCs. The chain recombines TRBV5-4 with TRBJ2-3; weak D call: TRBD1 (7 bases). This sequence originates from a man aged 60 to 75 in good health and CMV-seronegative. The CDR3 DNA sequence: TGTGCCAGCAGCGGTCAGGGGGGAATCTCTGGCACAGATACGCAGTATTTT. This codes for CASSGQGGISGTDTQYF.